A selection of T cell receptor beta chains follows, all from one sample in a study of OX40 agonist ivuxolimab in advanced cancers. Generated by immunoSEQ multiplex PCR, the TCRdb table keeps only in-frame clones and is missing some. The sample shows about 82,000 clones, approximately 82% of them seen only once. The material was CD4+ or CD8+ T cells sorted from blood, obtained in a trial of the OX40 agonist ivuxolimab. Receptors originate from an adult with an advanced solid tumor such as melanoma, head and neck, liver or kidney cancer. Each CDR3 is given with its conserved first and last residue. The D gene is left open where the match is weak. The size field is filled for only some rows; it gives once, few, many or a size class.

V	J	size	D	DNA	CDR3
TRBV5-1	TRBJ2-1	NA	NA	TGCGCCAGCAGCCTGTACCTAGGGGATGAGCAGTTCTTC	CASSLYLGDEQFF
TRBV6-5	TRBJ1-5	NA	TRBD1	TGTGCCAGCACCCCTTCTGTCAGGGGGGATCAGCCCCAGCATTTT	CASTPSVRGDQPQHF
TRBV18	TRBJ2-1	once	TRBD2	TGTGCCAGCTCACCACCATCTAGCGGGGGACACAATGAGCAGTTCTTC	CASSPPSSGGHNEQFF
TRBV4-1	TRBJ2-1	NA	NA	TGCGCCAGCAGCCAGGGGGAGGGGGCCAGCTCCTACAATGAGCAGTTCTTC	CASSQGEGASSYNEQFF
TRBV27	TRBJ2-2	NA	NA	TGTGCCAGCAGTTTATGGCAAACGAGCACCGGGGAGCTGTTTTTT	CASSLWQTSTGELFF
TRBV21-1	TRBJ1-2	NA	NA	TGTGCCAGCAGCAAAGGGGAGGGGTCCTATGGCTACACCTTC	CASSKGEGSYGYTF
TRBV18	TRBJ2-7	NA	NA	TGTGCCAGCTCACCAACCCGGGAGAGGGAGCAGTACTTC	CASSPTREREQYF
TRBV7-2	TRBJ1-2	NA	TRBD1	TGTGCCAGCAGGTTACGCGCCCTGGGACAGGCTAACTATGGCTACACCTTC	CASRLRALGQANYGYTF
TRBV18	TRBJ2-2	NA	NA	TGTGCCAGCTCACCGACATATGGGGGGAACACCGGGGAGCTGTTTTTT	CASSPTYGGNTGELFF
TRBV19	TRBJ1-5	NA	NA	TGTGCCAGTAGTATGGGTTTGCGTCAGCCCCAGCATTTT	CASSMGLRQPQHF
TRBV30	TRBJ2-5	NA	NA	TGTGCCTGGAGTGTACTGTGGCCCGATCGGGCCCAGTACTTC	CAWSVLWPDRAQYF
TRBV7-2	TRBJ1-5	NA	NA	TGTGCCAGCAGCTTAATAAAGGGTAGCAATCAGCCCCAGCATTTT	CASSLIKGSNQPQHF
TRBV27	TRBJ1-4	NA	NA	TGTGCCAGCAGGCCCTATTTTCCAGGGGCAGACTCAACTAATGAAAAACTGTTTTTT	CASRPYFPGADSTNEKLFF
TRBV7-3	TRBJ1-6	NA	NA	TGTGCCAGCAGTCCCGGTCCTCGGGGAGGCTTGAATTCACCCCTCCACTTT	CASSPGPRGGLNSPLHF
TRBV6-5	TRBJ2-5	NA	NA	TGTGCCAGCAGCTACCCGGGACACGGGACCCAGTACTTC	CASSYPGHGTQYF
TRBV19	TRBJ2-1	few	NA	TGTGCCAGTAGTTGGGGGCGCGGGTCCTACAATGAGCAGTTCTTC	CASSWGRGSYNEQFF
TRBV4-2	TRBJ2-5	NA	NA	TGTGCCAGCAGCCAAGATCTTGTGGGCCAAGAGACCCAGTACTTC	CASSQDLVGQETQYF
TRBV2	TRBJ1-6	NA	NA	TGTGCCAGCAGTGAAGGGCTGGGGGCCCATTCACCCCTCCACTTT	CASSEGLGAHSPLHF
TRBV7-3	TRBJ1-2	many	NA	TGTGCCAGCAGCGTCCCTTGGGATAACTATGGCTACACCTTC	CASSVPWDNYGYTF
TRBV30	TRBJ1-2	NA	NA	TGTGCCTGGAGTGTCAGCAGGGACTATGGCTACACCTTC	CAWSVSRDYGYTF
TRBV27	TRBJ2-6	NA	NA	TGTGCCAGCAGTCCCGGGCAGGGACTCTCTGGGGCCAACGTCCTGACTTTC	CASSPGQGLSGANVLTF
TRBV7-9	TRBJ1-6	NA	NA	TGTGCCAGCAGCTTACCGACAGGTTCACCCCTCCACTTT	CASSLPTGSPLHF
TRBV9	TRBJ2-1	NA	TRBD2	TGTGCCAGCAGCGTCAGCGGGGGAGCAAGTGAGCAGTTCTTC	CASSVSGGASEQFF
TRBV10-1	TRBJ2-7	NA	TRBD1	TGCGCCAGCAGTGAGTTCCAGGGGGCTAATTACGAGCAGTACTTC	CASSEFQGANYEQYF
TRBV10-1	TRBJ2-5	NA	NA	TGCGCCCCCCAGTTGCGGGCAAGCCAAGAGACCCAGTACTTC	CAPQLRASQETQYF
TRBV6-5	TRBJ2-1	NA	TRBD2	TGTGCCAGCAGTTACACGGGACTAGCGGGGAATGAGCAGTTCTTC	CASSYTGLAGNEQFF
TRBV4-3	TRBJ2-5	NA	NA	TGCGCCAGCAGCCAAGGTTTACAAGGAGAGACCCAGTACTTC	CASSQGLQGETQYF
TRBV2	TRBJ2-6	NA	NA	TGTGCCAGCAGTCCCGGGGCCAACGTCCTGACTTTC	CASSPGANVLTF
TRBV4-2	TRBJ1-3	NA	TRBD1	TGTGCCAGCAGCCCCCTCTTACAGGGGGGCTCTGGAAACACCATATATTTT	CASSPLLQGGSGNTIYF
TRBV4-3	TRBJ1-6	NA	NA	TGCGCCAGCAGCCTAGGGACACCATATAATTCACCCCTCCACTTT	CASSLGTPYNSPLHF
TRBV5-6	TRBJ1-2	NA	NA	TGTGCCAGCAGCTCGGGCCAGGGTGGCTACACCTTC	CASSSGQGGYTF
TRBV7-2	TRBJ2-3	NA	TRBD2	TGTGCCAGCAGCCGATTCCCCAGACTAGCGGGGGGGCCAAATACGCAGTATTTT	CASSRFPRLAGGPNTQYF
TRBV25-1	TRBJ2-3	NA	TRBD2	TGTGCCAGCAGTCCCGTCGAGCGGGGGGGAGATACGCAGTATTTT	CASSPVERGGDTQYF
TRBV18	TRBJ2-6	NA	NA	TGTGCCAGCTCACTAGCACAGACGTCCAACGTCCTGACTTTC	CASSLAQTSNVLTF
TRBV10-2	TRBJ2-1	NA	NA	TGCGCCAGCAGTGCGGGACCCACGAACAATGAGCAGTTCTTC	CASSAGPTNNEQFF
TRBV10-2	TRBJ2-1	few	TRBD1	TGCGCCAGCAGGACAGGGGAGAACAATGAGCAGTTCTTC	CASRTGENNEQFF
TRBV5-1	TRBJ2-5	NA	TRBD2	TGCGCCAGCAGCTTGGTAGCGGGGGCTCAAGAGACCCAGTACTTC	CASSLVAGAQETQYF
TRBV5-1	TRBJ2-3	few	TRBD2	TGCGCCAGCAGCCCAGGGACTAGCGGCCCGACAGATACGCAGTATTTT	CASSPGTSGPTDTQYF
TRBV6-5	TRBJ2-1	NA	NA	TGTGCCAGCAGGGGGGGACTGGGCTCCTACAATGAGCAGTTCTTC	CASRGGLGSYNEQFF
TRBV11-1	TRBJ2-6	NA	TRBD1	TGTGCCAGCAGCTTAGGACAGGGGAGGCCCTCTGGGGCCAACGTCCTGACTTTC	CASSLGQGRPSGANVLTF
TRBV4-3	TRBJ2-1	NA	TRBD2	TGCGCCAGCAGCCCGACTAGCGGGGTCTACAATGAGCAGTTCTTC	CASSPTSGVYNEQFF
TRBV27	TRBJ2-3	NA	NA	TGTGCCAGCCACTCCTCTAGCACAGATACGCAGTATTTT	CASHSSSTDTQYF
TRBV27	TRBJ2-5	NA	NA	TGTGCCAGCAGTTTAAACAGGAAAGAGACCCAGTACTTC	CASSLNRKETQYF
TRBV30	TRBJ1-1	few	NA	TGTGCCTGGAGTGGTCCGAAGGGTCGGAACACTGAAGCTTTCTTT	CAWSGPKGRNTEAFF
TRBV4-2	TRBJ1-4	NA	NA	TGTGCCAGCAGCCAAGCGGCGGCAGATTATGAAAAACTGTTTTTT	CASSQAAADYEKLFF
TRBV4-1	TRBJ2-5	few	TRBD2	TGCGCCAGCAGGCCAGCCGGGGGGGCGGGAGAGACCCAGTACTTC	CASRPAGGAGETQYF
TRBV7-3	TRBJ2-5	NA	TRBD1	TGTGCCAGCAGCCTGAATGGACAGGGGCCCTCTGAGACCCAGTACTTC	CASSLNGQGPSETQYF
TRBV18	TRBJ1-1	NA	NA	TGTGCCAGCTCACCAAATCAGGGGAACACTGAAGCTTTCTTT	CASSPNQGNTEAFF
TRBV7-8	TRBJ2-7	NA	NA	TGTGCCAGCAGCTTAGCGGGGACGGTCTACGAGCAGTACTTC	CASSLAGTVYEQYF
TRBV25-1	TRBJ2-3	NA	NA	TGTGCCAGCAGTGAACCGGTACGCACAGATACGCAGTATTTT	CASSEPVRTDTQYF
TRBV18	TRBJ2-7	NA	TRBD1	TGTGCCAGCTCACGCGACAGGGACGACGAGCAGTACTTC	CASSRDRDDEQYF
TRBV7-2	TRBJ1-1	once	NA	TGTGCCAGCAGCCCTTACATACTGAACACTGAAGCTTTCTTT	CASSPYILNTEAFF
TRBV18	TRBJ1-5	NA	TRBD1	TGTGCCAGCTCGTCCGGGACAGCGGATCAGCCCCAGCATTTT	CASSSGTADQPQHF
TRBV9	TRBJ1-1	NA	NA	TGTGCCAGCAGCGTAGGTCCGCAGAGTGGCACTGAAGCTTTCTTT	CASSVGPQSGTEAFF
TRBV5-4	TRBJ1-6	NA	NA	TGTGCCAGCAGCTCGACGAACATATATAATTCACCCCTCCACTTT	CASSSTNIYNSPLHF
TRBV10-3	TRBJ2-3	NA	NA	TGTGCCATCGGCTCCGGCTCTGTCACAGATACGCAGTATTTT	CAIGSGSVTDTQYF
TRBV19	TRBJ2-1	NA	TRBD1	TGTGCCAGTAGTATTTACAGGGGGCCCTACAATGAGCAGTTCTTC	CASSIYRGPYNEQFF
TRBV30	TRBJ2-7	NA	TRBD1	TGTGCCTGGAGTGGACAGGGGATCGAGCAGTACTTC	CAWSGQGIEQYF
TRBV2	TRBJ2-6	NA	TRBD2	TGTGCCAGCAGTGCCAAGCGGGGGGACTCTGGGGCCAACGTCCTGACTTTC	CASSAKRGDSGANVLTF